Described below is a single TCR beta chain sequence and its context. CDR1 is MNHNY, CDR2 SVGAGI, per germline (reference sequence). Trimming stripped 5 bases from V and 0 bases from J, with 5 bases between. The CDR3 length is 12 residues. The sample comes from a study of OX40 agonist ivuxolimab in advanced cancers. Study details: Ivuxolimab, an antibody acting as an agonist of OX40 (CD134), was used to treat patients. Participants averaged about 60 years of age (range about 23 to 90) and were roughly 80% male.

Repertoires were generated with immunoSEQ multiplex PCR, while TCRdb's copy carries only in-frame clones and drops some. The sample includes over 50,000 clones, about 85% of them seen just once. Autoimmune disease history or systemic immunosuppression was exclusionary. The specimen was CD4+ or CD8+ T cells sorted from blood, collected in a trial of the OX40 agonist ivuxolimab. This chain links TRBV6-6 with TRBJ2-7; no firm D call. The receptor's source is an adult with an advanced solid tumor such as melanoma, head and neck, liver or kidney cancer. DNA of the CDR3: TGTGCCAGCAGTCTGGCCTCCTACGAGCAGTACTTC. This gives the protein CASSLASYEQYF.